A selection of T cell receptor beta chains follows, all from one sample in a study of T cells in tuberculosis. Sequenced by immunoSEQ multiplex PCR; TCRdb stores in-frame clones only, minus some. The sample has about 50,000 clones, 90% to 95% seen once; the top ten hold approximately 1.5%. The specimen was PBMCs, collected at tuberculosis diagnosis. These receptors were collected from an adult with tuberculosis. Each CDR3 is given with its conserved first and last residue. The order of the fields is CDR3 protein, V gene.

CASSEARGFTDTQYF | TRBV2
CASSLAGQANTGELFF | TRBV5-6
CASSYGELGLNTEAFF | TRBV6-5
CASSAGTSGRINEQFF | TRBV6-4
CASSLNRPGGGGYTF | TRBV5-1
CASSPWSGVNTEAFF | TRBV7-9
CASSLGQGGQETQYF | TRBV7-2
CASSLWADYDGYTF | TRBV5-4
CASSLSGTGVLNEQFF | TRBV27
CASSPGTGAQPQHF | TRBV27
CASSPLSGRAAPEQFF | TRBV7-9
CASSKSSGSGANVLTF | TRBV21-1
CASSLGGDFYEQYF | TRBV5-6
CASRPTGMSEQYF | TRBV27
CASSQEPSGGGDETQYF | TRBV4-1
CAWSHRVPSDTQYF | TRBV30
CASSSTGLRYGYTF | TRBV27
CSVDLVRRTDTQYF | TRBV29-1
CSVERQANTGELFF | TRBV29-1
CASSLLGQDIEQFF | TRBV5-6
CASSFNQGINQPQHF | TRBV28
CASSLEGDYGYTF | TRBV5-4
CASTPGQGNTEAFF | TRBV5-1
CASSKYSNQPQHF | TRBV7-2
CASALLQTENGQYF | TRBV28
CASSDRGLNEQFF | TRBV28
CSAGLAGVYEQFF | TRBV29-1
CASSFRTNGYEQYF | TRBV27
CASSGLGRVNTGELFF | TRBV5-1
CATSSFSTGTGSRAGYNYGYTF | TRBV15
CASSPTKVGTDTQYF | TRBV7-2
CASSLTRTSGRTDYEQYF | TRBV7-9
CASSPEGQGANNEQFF | TRBV7-2
CATRTTGTDTEAFF | TRBV15
CASSRGLASYEQYF | TRBV19